The entry that follows covers one TCR beta chain sequence. Its specificity is unknown. These data originate in a study of cytomegalovirus exposure and HLA in healthy donors. Study details: An earlier analysis identified more than 90 million unique TCR beta sequences in about 170 million T cells.

13 Jbeta primers and 60 Vbeta primers were used for the PCR. TCRdb's table, derived via immunoSEQ multiplex PCR, lists solely in-frame clones and lacks some. The table includes around 140,000 clones, around 82% detected once. Study observations and caveats: Most CMV-associated TCR beta chains appeared HLA-restricted in a later analysis. The study found most TCR sequences rare, yet found some public TCRs in many donors.

The clonotype comes from a woman aged 40 to 49 in good health and CMV-seropositive. The sequencing sample was made of PBMCs.

CDR3: CASSGLAGGTGELFF. In DNA form, the CDR3 reads TGTGCCAGCAGTGGGCTAGCGGGAGGTACCGGGGAGCTGTTTTTT. This chain joins TRBV2 and TRBJ2-2; 11 nucleotides match TRBD2. Germline-derived CDR1 and CDR2 are SNHLY and FYNNEI. V trimming: 4 bases; J trimming: 5 bases; junction bases outside the gene matches: 3. This CDR3 contains 15 residues.